These 5 T cell receptor beta chains came from one sample sequenced in a study of blood T cell repertoires in COVID-19. Profiling relied on immunoSEQ multiplex PCR, and the TCRdb table lists in-frame clones only, not all of them. The sample has under 450,000 clones; around 88% are singletons. The sample comprised peripheral blood. All receptors come from a woman in her sixties or seventies with COVID-19, enrolled during active disease.

The J gene is TRBJ2-3, the V gene TRBV10-3, with 9 bases that match TRBD2. The CDR3 runs to 13 residues. V shed 7 bases and J 6 bases; nucleotides not matched to a gene: 5. The germline V gene encodes CDR1 ENHRY and CDR2 SYGVKD. The CDR3 loop reads CAITASGVDTQYF. CDR3 DNA sequence: TGTGCCATCACTGCTAGCGGGGTGGATACGCAGTATTTT.

The CDR3 reads CASSLGSTYGYTF. The DNA of the CDR3 is TGTGCCAGCAGCTTAGGGAGTACCTATGGCTACACCTTC. The chain combines TRBV9 with TRBJ1-2; D uncertain. Germline V lookup: CDR1 SGDLS, CDR2 YYNGEE. The V gene lost 4 bases and the J gene lost 4 bases, with 11 bases spanning the gap. The CDR3 has 13 amino acids.

The chain is built from TRBV5-1 and TRBJ2-1; 7 bases map to TRBD1. This CDR3 is built from 13 residues. The germline CDR1 and CDR2 sequences are SGHRS and YFSETQ. V gave up 4 bases and J gave up 9 bases; unmatched junction bases: 7. CDR3 in DNA: TGCGCCAGCAGCATTGAACAGGGGTCTGAGCAGTTCTTC. It yields the protein CASSIEQGSEQFF. The complete variable domain, with remaining parts taken from reference TRBV5-1 and TRBJ2-1, reads KAGVTQTPRYLIKTRGQQVTLSCSPISGHRSVSWYQQTPGQGLQFLFEYFSETQRNKGNFPGRFSGRQFSNSRSEMNVSTLELGDSALYLCASSIEQGSEQFFGPGTRLTVL.

This sequence joins TRBV27 and TRBJ2-3; TRBD2 matches at 12 bases. CDR1 is MNHEY and CDR2 is SMNVEV in the germline V gene (reference sequence). V lost 5 bases to trimming and J lost 0 bases; unmatched junction nucleotides: 15. This CDR3 has 20 amino acids. The CDR3 region is CASSLTSGTSGLTSTDTQYF. The DNA of the CDR3 is TGTGCCAGCAGTCTCACGTCCGGGACTAGCGGGCTTACTAGCACAGATACGCAGTATTTT.

The rearrangement uses TRBV29-1 and TRBJ1-1; maybe TRBD1 (5 bases). Trimming pared 2 bases from V and 4 bases from J, leaving 5 bases between. Germline loops: CDR1 SQVTM, CDR2 ANQGSEA. There are 11 residues in the CDR3. The CDR3 DNA sequence: TGCAGCGTTGAACAGGGCACTGAAGCTTTCTTT. Encoded protein: CSVEQGTEAFF.